These T cell receptor beta chains were read from a single sample in a study of OX40 agonist ivuxolimab in advanced cancers. This table comes from immunoSEQ multiplex PCR, and its TCRdb copy is limited to in-frame clones, with some not included. The table lists around 66,000 clones, 80% to 85% of them singletons, with roughly 4.1% in the top ten. The sequencing here drew on CD4+ or CD8+ T cells sorted from blood, taken in a trial of the OX40 agonist ivuxolimab. These receptors came from an adult with an advanced solid tumor such as melanoma, head and neck, liver or kidney cancer. Both conserved end residues are part of each CDR3. D genes are given only for firm matches. Size tells how often a clone was seen (once, few, many) or the class of an expanded clone, and some rows leave it out.

V: TRBV7-2
size: .
J: TRBJ1-2
D: .
CDR3: CASSRDAGSGYTF
DNA: TGTGCCAGCAGCCGGGACGCCGGCTCCGGCTACACCTTC

V: TRBV9
size: .
J: TRBJ2-7
D: TRBD2
CDR3: CASSVAGTSDYEQYF
DNA: TGTGCCAGCAGCGTAGCCGGGACTAGTGACTACGAGCAGTACTTC

V: TRBV9
size: .
J: TRBJ2-1
D: .
CDR3: CASSVRGGAPAYNEQFF
DNA: TGTGCCAGCAGCGTAAGAGGGGGAGCGCCGGCCTACAATGAGCAGTTCTTC

V: TRBV7-9
size: few
J: TRBJ1-1
D: .
CDR3: CASRNKDRLDAEAFF
DNA: TGTGCCAGCAGGAATAAGGACAGACTGGACGCTGAAGCTTTCTTT

V: TRBV6-5
size: once
J: TRBJ1-2
D: .
CDR3: CASSPGTNYGYTF
DNA: TGTGCCAGCAGCCCCGGGACAAACTATGGCTACACCTTC

V: TRBV5-1
size: .
J: TRBJ2-3
D: .
CDR3: CASSLDSSTDTQYF
DNA: TGCGCCAGCAGCTTGGACTCTAGCACAGATACGCAGTATTTT

V: TRBV2
size: .
J: TRBJ2-5
D: .
CDR3: CASTGGEGETQYF
DNA: TGTGCCAGCACTGGAGGCGAAGGGGAGACCCAGTACTTC

V: TRBV13
size: .
J: TRBJ2-3
D: .
CDR3: CASSYRTAPSTDTQYF
DNA: TGTGCCAGCAGCTACAGGACAGCCCCTAGCACAGATACGCAGTATTTT

V: TRBV6-6
size: .
J: TRBJ1-2
D: .
CDR3: CASSYSAQQGHGYTF
DNA: TGTGCCAGCAGTTATTCTGCCCAACAGGGTCATGGCTACACCTTC

V: TRBV6-1
size: .
J: TRBJ1-1
D: .
CDR3: CASSEGRGGYGAFF
DNA: TGTGCCAGCAGTGAAGGTAGAGGGGGATACGGAGCTTTCTTT

V: TRBV6-6
size: .
J: TRBJ1-3
D: TRBD1
CDR3: CASSYTGQGNSNTIYF
DNA: TGTGCCAGCAGTTACACTGGACAGGGAAATTCGAACACCATATATTTT

V: TRBV7-8
size: .
J: TRBJ2-7
D: .
CDR3: CASSPGQLAYEQYF
DNA: TGTGCCAGCTCCCCAGGGCAGCTGGCCTACGAGCAGTACTTC

V: TRBV6-4
size: .
J: TRBJ1-1
D: .
CDR3: CASSPDGHTEAFF
DNA: TGTGCCAGCAGTCCGGACGGACACACTGAAGCTTTCTTT

V: TRBV29-1
size: .
J: TRBJ1-5
D: TRBD1
CDR3: CSVVDRGLGSNQPQHF
DNA: TGCAGCGTTGTGGACAGGGGTTTGGGAAGCAATCAGCCCCAGCATTTT

V: TRBV28
size: once
J: TRBJ2-1
D: .
CDR3: CASSVTPRQRANNEQFF
DNA: TGTGCCAGCAGTGTCACCCCTCGCCAGCGGGCTAACAATGAGCAGTTCTTC

V: TRBV6-5
size: .
J: TRBJ1-5
D: TRBD1
CDR3: CASSYTGGAGWHF
DNA: TGTGCCAGCAGTTATACAGGGGGCGCAGGATGGCATTTT

V: TRBV5-1
size: .
J: TRBJ1-4
D: .
CDR3: CASSPLSPRARELFF
DNA: TGCGCCAGCAGCCCCCTTTCCCCCAGGGCGCGGGAACTGTTTTTT

V: TRBV11-2
size: .
J: TRBJ1-1
D: .
CDR3: CASSFGVVRGTEAFF
DNA: TGTGCCAGCAGCTTCGGGGTTGTGAGGGGCACTGAAGCTTTCTTT

V: TRBV7-2
size: few
J: TRBJ2-7
D: .
CDR3: CASSLAGRGYEQYF
DNA: TGTGCCAGCAGCTTAGCGGGACGTGGTTACGAGCAGTACTTC

V: TRBV9
size: .
J: TRBJ2-5
D: .
CDR3: CASSVGTHRQETQYF
DNA: TGTGCCAGCAGCGTAGGGACGCACCGCCAAGAGACCCAGTACTTC

V: TRBV2
size: .
J: TRBJ2-7
D: .
CDR3: CASSEGPGARF
DNA: TGTGCCAGCAGTGAAGGGCCAGGGGCCCGCTTC

V: TRBV7-6
size: few
J: TRBJ1-1
D: .
CDR3: CASSLDVSNTEAFF
DNA: TGTGCCAGCAGCTTAGATGTGTCGAACACTGAAGCTTTCTTT

V: TRBV6-1
size: once
J: TRBJ2-1
D: .
CDR3: CASGRGRSYNEQFF
DNA: TGTGCCAGCGGGAGGGGGCGTTCGTACAATGAGCAGTTCTTC

V: TRBV5-1
size: .
J: TRBJ1-1
D: .
CDR3: CASSLERFSEAFF
DNA: TGCGCCAGCAGCTTGGAGCGGTTTTCTGAAGCTTTCTTT

V: TRBV6-1
size: .
J: TRBJ1-1
D: .
CDR3: CASSDNWGVGTEAFF
DNA: TGTGCCAGCAGTGACAACTGGGGGGTGGGCACTGAAGCTTTCTTT

V: TRBV5-8
size: once
J: TRBJ1-2
D: TRBD1
CDR3: CASSGTVGQAGGYTF
DNA: TGTGCCAGCAGCGGGACAGTGGGCCAAGCTGGTGGCTACACCTTC

V: TRBV13
size: .
J: TRBJ2-7
D: .
CDR3: CASSLVGRGYEQYF
DNA: TGTGCCAGCAGCTTAGTGGGCAGGGGCTACGAGCAGTACTTC

V: TRBV2
size: .
J: TRBJ1-2
D: TRBD1
CDR3: CASSEGAGGFYGYTF
DNA: TGTGCCAGCAGTGAGGGGGCAGGGGGCTTCTATGGCTACACCTTC

V: TRBV2
size: .
J: TRBJ2-2
D: TRBD2
CDR3: CASRQLAGATGELFF
DNA: TGTGCCAGCAGGCAACTAGCGGGGGCAACCGGGGAGCTGTTTTTT

V: TRBV2
size: .
J: TRBJ1-5
D: TRBD1
CDR3: CASSMGQGNQPQHF
DNA: TGTGCCAGCAGCATGGGACAGGGGAACCAGCCCCAGCATTTT